Shown below are 10 T cell receptor beta chains from a single sample sequenced in a study of T cells in Graves' hyperthyroidism and ophthalmopathy. Template material for amplifying TCR beta CDR3 regions consisted of RNA transcripts. TCR CDR3 underwent first-round RT-PCR with the HTBI primer set. TCRdb recomputed calls from the multiplex PCR reads with MiXCR, one row per CDR3 protein. The profile shows 250,000 to 300,000 distinct CDR3 sequences, approximately 14% of them singletons. The sequencing input was blood. All receptors derive from a woman aged 40-49 years with Graves' hyperthyroidism.

This clonotype was counted at least ten times. V gene TRBV12-5 combines with J gene TRBJ2-1, with 11 bases fitting TRBD2. This CDR3 spans 18 amino acids. From germline, CDR1 is LGHNT and CDR2 FRNRAP. The junction had 5 bases not matched to a gene; V was cut back by 1 base and J by 0 bases. This CDR3 is CASGLATSGVSSYNEQFF. DNA for the CDR3: TGTGCTAGTGGTTTGGCGACTAGCGGGGTTAGCTCCTACAATGAGCAGTTCTTC.

The chain links TRBV5-8 to TRBJ2-1; the match to TRBD2 covers 11 bases. This CDR3 is built from 15 residues. V lost 9 bases and J lost 4; bases outside the gene matches: 9. The V gene's germline CDR1 is SGHTS and CDR2 YDEGEE. The CDR3 coding sequence is TGTGCCATCACTAGCGGGAGAGGGGGATACAATGAGCAGTTCTTC. This codes for CAITSGRGGYNEQFF.

The gene calls are TRBV5-8 and TRBJ2-2; maybe TRBD2 (5 bases). With 7 bases removed from V and 4 bases from J, the gap between germline ends came to 14 bases. Looked up from germline, CDR1 is SGHTS and CDR2 is YDEGEE. CDR3 length: 14 amino acids. The CDR3 DNA reads TGTGCCAGCCCAAGAGGGAGAGGCACCGGGGAGCTGTTTTTT. This codes for CASPRGRGTGELFF.

This clonotype was counted only a few times. The chain employs TRBV10-2 and TRBJ2-7; D possibly corresponds to TRBD2 (6 bases). Germline V gives CDR1 WSHSY, CDR2 SAAADI. This CDR3 region has 16 residues. Trimming took off 3 bases at V and 3 bases at J, with 18 bases between the two ends. For the CDR3, the DNA is TGCGCCAGCAGTGAAATCGGTCACGGGAGTAGCTACGAGCAGTACTTC. It is translated as CASSEIGHGSSYEQYF.

The genes are TRBV3-1 and TRBJ2-4, with D tentatively TRBD1 (5 bases). The CDR3 contains 13 residues. With 4 bases removed from V and 5 bases from J, the gap between germline ends came to 9 bases. Germline V gene data show CDR1 as LGHDT and CDR2 as YNNKEL (reference sequence). CDR3 amino acids: CASSPRVENIQYF. CDR3 coding DNA: TGTGCCAGCAGCCCCAGGGTAGAAAACATTCAGTACTTC. Using reference TRBV3-1 and TRBJ2-4 for the parts outside the CDR3, the full variable domain is DTAVSQTPKYLVTQMGNDKSIKCEQNLGHDTMYWYKQDSKKFLKIMFSYNNKELIINETVPNRFSPKSPDKAHLNLHINSLELGDSAVYFCASSPRVENIQYFGAGTRLSVL.

Many counts were recorded for this clonotype. V gene TRBV20-1 combines with J gene TRBJ2-1; 11 nucleotides line up with TRBD2. The V gene's germline CDR1 is DFQATT and CDR2 SNEGSKA (reference sequence). CDR3 length: 16 residues. V shed 3 bases, J shed 3 bases, and the junction held 7 bases outside the gene matches. The CDR3 reads CSASGTSGFGYNEQFF. The CDR3 nucleotides are TGCAGTGCTAGTGGGACTAGCGGTTTTGGCTACAATGAGCAGTTCTTC.

This clonotype was counted a few times. V and J are TRBV5-5 and TRBJ2-1; D gene ambiguous. The CDR3 runs to 12 residues. Germline CDR1 is SGHKS and CDR2 is YYEKEE (reference sequence). Trimming left V 4 bases short and J 12 bases short, with 14 bases between. The CDR3 here is CASSRADYGQFF. CDR3 DNA: TGTGCCAGCAGCCGAGCAGATTATGGGCAGTTCTTC.

The J gene is TRBJ2-7, the V gene TRBV5-6; 12 nucleotides line up with TRBD2. Germline loops: CDR1 SGHDT, CDR2 YYEEEE. V was clipped by 4 bases and J by 2 bases; unmatched bases: 7. This CDR3 has 16 amino acids. CDR3 in amino acids: CASSPRTSGVTYEQYF. CDR3 in DNA: TGTGCCAGCAGCCCCAGGACTAGCGGGGTTACCTACGAGCAGTACTTC.

This chain uses TRBV6-2 or TRBV6-3 with TRBJ2-7; no clear D gene. Between the trimmed V and J ends, which lost 9 bases and 3 bases, there was a span of 9 bases. CDR3 size: 11 residues. The V gene's germline CDR1 is MNHEY and CDR2 SVGEGT. The chain's CDR3 is CASLNNYEQYF. The DNA for the CDR3 is TGTGCCAGTTTAAACAACTACGAGCAGTACTTC.

This clonotype was counted ten times or more. The rearrangement uses TRBV5-1 and TRBJ2-3, with 14 bases fitting TRBD2. Germline assignment: CDR1 SGHRS and CDR2 YFSETQ. The CDR3 length is 17 residues. The trim removed 4 bases at V and 3 bases at J, leaving 7 bases unmatched. The CDR3 nucleotides read TGCGCCAGCAGCCCCCGACTAGCGGGAGGGTATACAGATACGCAGTATTTT. Its translation: CASSPRLAGGYTDTQYF.